The 3 T cell receptor beta chains below were found in one sample sequenced in a study of cytomegalovirus exposure and HLA in healthy donors (dated by TCRdb to 2016 to 2017). The library was built by means of the immunoSEQ multiplex PCR assay. TCRdb took over this immuneACCESS table, retaining in-frame rearrangements with V and J assigned. Such tables are incomplete; in checked studies, under half of the missing clones stem from an unresolved V gene, and the remainder is unexplained. The sample table shows 100,000 to 150,000 clones, and 95% to 97% are seen once. The top ten clones comprise about 1.8% of the sample. The sample was PBMCs. These receptors originate from a man aged 18 to 29 in good health and CMV-seronegative.

The chain joins TRBV30 to TRBJ1-1; the D is unclear. In germline, CDR1 is GTSNPN, CDR2 SVGIG (reference sequence). This CDR3 is built from 16 residues. The V gene lost 0 bases and the J gene lost 1 base, with 15 bases spanning the gap. In DNA, the CDR3 is TGTGCCTGGAGTGTAAGAAAGCCCCGTGAGAACACTGAAGCTTTCTTT. It encodes CAWSVRKPRENTEAFF. Together with reference TRBV30 and TRBJ1-1, the CDR3 gives the full variable domain: SQTIHQWPATLVQPVGSPLSLECTVEGTSNPNLYWYRQAAGRGLQLLFYSVGIGQISSEVPQNLSASRPQDRQFILSSKKLLLSDSGFYLCAWSVRKPRENTEAFFGQGTRLTVV.

V gene TRBV6-6 combines with J gene TRBJ1-2; D gene uncertain. The V end was cut by 1 base, the J end by 2 bases, with 8 bases between. Germline lookup yields CDR1 MNHNY and CDR2 SVGAGI (reference sequence). This CDR3 comprises 14 residues. The CDR3 here is CASSYYPRNYGYTF. CDR3 bases: TGTGCCAGCAGTTACTATCCCAGAAACTATGGCTACACCTTC.

Here the CDR3 reads CASSLYSGRSKQFF. DNA of the CDR3: TGCGCCAGCAGCTTGTATAGCGGGAGGAGTAAACAGTTCTTC. V gene TRBV5-1 combines with J gene TRBJ2-1, with 10 nucleotides matching TRBD2. The CDR3 is 14 residues long. The J segment lost 13 bases and the V segment lost 1 base, leaving 8 bases of the junction unmatched. CDR1 and CDR2 from the germline V gene are SGHRS and YFSETQ.